Listed below are T cell receptor beta chains from one sample, sequenced in a study of blood T cells in healthy people across ages. TCRdb reprocessed the 5' RACE reads via MiXCR and lists one record per CDR3 protein. The sample includes approximately 1,000,000 distinct CDR3 sequences, 40% to 55% of them seen just once. What was sequenced was blood. These receptor sequences come from a woman aged 55 to 70 in good health. Each CDR3 is given with its conserved first and last residue. The D gene is left open where the match is weak. Expanded clones are given a class, and other clones once, few, many or no size at all.

d_call | j_call | clone_size | v_call | cdr3_aa | cdr3_nt
- | TRBJ1-1 | - | TRBV2 | CASSGRTGRWSEAFF | TGTGCCAGCAGTGGAAGAACCGGGAGATGGAGTGAAGCTTTCTTT
TRBD2 | TRBJ2-3 | - | TRBV3-1 | CASSQRGSGRLDTQYF | TGTGCCAGCAGCCAAAGGGGGAGCGGGAGGCTAGATACGCAGTATTTT
- | TRBJ2-7 | - | TRBV7-9 | CASSARTADEQYF | TGTGCCAGCAGCGCGCGGACAGCCGACGAGCAGTACTTC
- | TRBJ2-1 | few | TRBV18 | CASSPQEIGEQFF | TGTGCCAGCTCCCCCCAGGAGATTGGTGAGCAGTTCTTC
- | TRBJ2-5 | - | TRBV20-1 | CSASLGGRETQYF | TGCAGTGCTAGTCTTGGGGGGCGAGAGACCCAGTACTTC
TRBD1 | TRBJ2-7 | few | TRBV5-1 | CASSYQTGPSYEQYF | TGCGCCAGCAGCTACCAGACAGGGCCATCCTACGAGCAGTACTTC
- | TRBJ2-7 | - | TRBV18 | CASSPKSTAPTYNEQYF | TGTGCCAGCTCACCAAAATCGACAGCCCCCACCTACAATGAGCAGTACTTC
- | TRBJ2-1 | few | TRBV6-5 | CASSWDNGHNEQFF | TGTGCCAGCAGTTGGGACAATGGCCACAATGAGCAGTTCTTC
- | TRBJ2-7 | - | TRBV6-1 | CASSRQAFYEQYF | TGTGCCAGCAGTCGACAGGCCTTCTACGAGCAGTACTTC
- | TRBJ1-4 | - | TRBV2 | CASSEAVDRWEKLFF | TGTGCCAGCAGTGAAGCTGTGGACAGATGGGAAAAACTGTTTTTT
- | TRBJ1-2 | - | TRBV12-5 | CASGRLRTAANYGYTF | TGTGCTAGTGGTCGACTTAGGACAGCAGCTAACTATGGCTACACCTTC
- | TRBJ2-3 | - | TRBV5-1 | CASSPGLLGDTQYF | TGCGCCAGCAGCCCGGGACTCCTCGGGGATACGCAGTATTTT
- | TRBJ2-7 | few | TRBV27 | CASRGNRGPYVEQYF | TGTGCCAGCAGGGGGAACCGGGGCCCCTACGTGGAGCAGTACTTC
- | TRBJ1-2 | few | TRBV10-3 | CAISESRGYGYTF | TGTGCCATCAGTGAGTCTAGGGGCTATGGCTACACCTTC
- | TRBJ2-1 | - | TRBV7-9 | CASSPLESPRAYNEQFF | TGTGCCAGCAGCCCACTGGAGTCCCCGCGGGCGTACAATGAGCAGTTCTTC
- | TRBJ1-1 | few | TRBV29-1 | CSVVSRLNTEAFF | TGCAGCGTTGTATCCAGGCTGAACACTGAAGCTTTCTTT
- | TRBJ2-4 | - | TRBV9 | CASSVAPPRVPKNIQYF | TGTGCCAGCAGCGTAGCCCCTCCCAGGGTGCCCAAAAACATTCAGTACTTC
TRBD2 | TRBJ2-5 | - | TRBV7-8 | CASSYRLAEETQYF | TGTGCCAGCAGCTACCGCCTAGCGGAAGAGACCCAGTACTTC
TRBD1 | TRBJ1-2 | - | TRBV4-1 | CASSQDGGQDGYGYTF | TGCGCCAGCAGCCAAGATGGTGGACAGGATGGCTATGGCTACACCTTC
- | TRBJ1-4 | - | TRBV5-1 | CASSPIVPNEKLFF | TGCGCCAGCAGCCCGATAGTCCCTAATGAAAAACTGTTTTTT
- | TRBJ1-2 | - | TRBV5-4 | CASSLEQGVNYGYTF | TGTGCCAGCAGCTTGGAACAGGGAGTCAACTATGGCTACACCTTC
- | TRBJ2-5 | many | TRBV29-1 | CSVMKQVGETQYF | TGCAGCGTCATGAAACAGGTTGGGGAGACCCAGTACTTC
TRBD1 | TRBJ2-1 | few | TRBV15 | CATSRDPGRGSSYNEQFF | TGTGCCACCAGCAGAGATCCGGGCAGGGGGAGCTCCTACAATGAGCAGTTCTTC
TRBD2 | TRBJ2-7 | few | TRBV5-1 | CASSSPNSRTSGRASYEQYF | TGCGCCAGCAGCTCCCCAAACTCCCGGACTAGCGGGAGGGCCTCCTACGAGCAGTACTTC
- | TRBJ2-4 | - | TRBV20-1 | CSARILGMDLAKNIQYF | TGCAGTGCTAGGATCCTTGGGATGGACTTAGCCAAAAACATTCAGTACTTC
- | TRBJ2-3 | once | TRBV20-1 | CSASPTTSTDTQYF | TGCAGTGCTAGTCCGACTACTAGCACAGATACGCAGTATTTT
TRBD2 | TRBJ2-3 | few | TRBV24-1 | CATSDRTGGTRDTQYF | TGTGCCACCAGTGATAGGACGGGAGGGACGCGGGATACGCAGTATTTT
- | TRBJ2-3 | few | TRBV2 | CASRESADTQYF | TGTGCCAGCAGGGAAAGCGCAGATACGCAGTATTTT
- | TRBJ2-7 | few | TRBV3-1 | CASRPQGKMDEQYF | TGTGCCAGCAGGCCACAGGGAAAGATGGACGAGCAGTACTTC
TRBD2 | TRBJ2-7 | - | TRBV4-1 | CASSQAGLAYEQYF | TGCGCCAGCAGCCAAGCGGGACTAGCATACGAGCAGTACTTC
- | TRBJ1-2 | few | TRBV27 | CASNPGSVAGGYWYGYTF | TGTGCCAGCAACCCCGGATCAGTGGCAGGTGGCTATTGGTATGGCTACACCTTC
- | TRBJ2-5 | few | TRBV6-1 | CASSVVDAKETQYF | TGTGCCAGCAGTGTGGTCGACGCGAAAGAGACCCAGTACTTC
- | TRBJ1-2 | - | TRBV19 | CASSTSQAGYGYTF | TGTGCCAGTAGTACCTCTCAGGCCGGCTATGGCTACACCTTC
TRBD1 | TRBJ2-1 | few | TRBV18 | CASSLKGQLEQFF | TGTGCCAGCTCACTAAAGGGACAGTTGGAGCAGTTCTTC
TRBD2 | TRBJ2-3 | few | TRBV4-1 | CASSQDKRLAGVIDTQYF | TGCGCCAGCAGCCAAGATAAGCGGCTAGCGGGAGTTATAGATACGCAGTATTTT
TRBD1 | TRBJ2-2 | - | TRBV9 | CASRTGAANTGELFF | TGTGCCAGCCGCACAGGGGCGGCGAACACCGGGGAGCTGTTTTTT
TRBD1 | TRBJ2-1 | few | TRBV24-1 | CATSDRRDRGSFNEQFF | TGTGCCACCAGTGATAGGAGGGACAGGGGGAGTTTCAATGAGCAGTTCTTC
TRBD1 | TRBJ2-1 | - | TRBV7-6 | CASSSPGWRTGSGNEQFF | TGTGCCAGCAGCTCCCCTGGCTGGCGGACAGGGAGCGGTAATGAGCAGTTCTTC
- | TRBJ2-3 | - | TRBV7-3 | CASSSPDTSPMGDTQYF | TGTGCCAGCAGCTCTCCTGACACCAGCCCCATGGGAGATACGCAGTATTTT
- | TRBJ2-4 | - | TRBV27 | CASTTVGKNIQYF | TGTGCCAGCACTACGGTGGGCAAAAACATTCAGTACTTC
TRBD2 | TRBJ2-7 | - | TRBV28 | CASSLLAETYEQYF | TGTGCCAGCAGTTTACTAGCGGAGACCTACGAGCAGTACTTC
- | TRBJ2-7 | - | TRBV7-9 | CASSSPQHSATTYEQYF | TGTGCCAGCAGCTCTCCACAACACAGCGCGACCACCTACGAGCAGTACTTC
TRBD2 | TRBJ2-3 | - | TRBV2 | CTSSRNLLAGGSRDTQYF | TGTACCAGCAGCCGCAACCTACTAGCGGGAGGTTCGAGAGATACGCAGTATTTT